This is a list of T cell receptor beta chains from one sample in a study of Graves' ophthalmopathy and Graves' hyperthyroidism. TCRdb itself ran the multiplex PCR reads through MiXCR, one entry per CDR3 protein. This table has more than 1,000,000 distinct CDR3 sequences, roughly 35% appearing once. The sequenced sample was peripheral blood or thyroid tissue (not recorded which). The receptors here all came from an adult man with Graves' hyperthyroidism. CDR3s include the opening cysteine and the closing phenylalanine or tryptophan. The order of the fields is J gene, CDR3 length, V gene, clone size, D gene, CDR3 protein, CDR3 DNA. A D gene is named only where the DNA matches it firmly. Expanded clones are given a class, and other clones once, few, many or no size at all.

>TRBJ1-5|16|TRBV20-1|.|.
CSAAGPGFASNQPQHF
TGCAGTGCCGCGGGGCCAGGGTTCGCGAGCAATCAGCCCCAGCATTTT
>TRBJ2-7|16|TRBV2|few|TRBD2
CASSQGLAGGPYEQYF
TGTGCCAGCAGCCAGGGTCTAGCGGGAGGCCCCTACGAGCAGTACTTC
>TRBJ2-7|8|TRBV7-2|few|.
CASSLIPF
TGTGCCAGCAGCTTAATCCCCTTC
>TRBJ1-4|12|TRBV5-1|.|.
CASKEGSEKLFF
TGCGCCAGCAAGGAAGGATCGGAAAAACTGTTTTTT
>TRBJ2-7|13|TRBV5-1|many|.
CASSFNTGIEQYF
TGCGCCAGCAGCTTCAATACAGGGATCGAGCAGTACTTC
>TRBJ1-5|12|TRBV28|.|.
CASSLWGASWHF
TGTGCCAGCAGTTTGTGGGGGGCAAGCTGGCATTTT
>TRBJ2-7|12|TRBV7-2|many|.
CASSSPSYEQYF
TGTGCCAGCAGCTCACCCTCCTACGAGCAGTACTTC
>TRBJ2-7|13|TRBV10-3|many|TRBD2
CAIKREAGDEQYF
TGTGCCATCAAGCGGGAGGCAGGGGATGAGCAGTACTTC
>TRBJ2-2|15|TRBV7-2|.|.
CASSAGSRNTGELFF
TGTGCCAGCAGCGCAGGGAGTAGGAACACTGGGGAGCTGTTTTTT
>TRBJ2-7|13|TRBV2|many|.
CASSEGDGNEQYF
TGTGCCAGCAGTGAAGGCGACGGCAACGAGCAGTACTTC
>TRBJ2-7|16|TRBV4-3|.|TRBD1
CASSQDTGTESYEQYF
TGCGCCAGCAGCCAAGATACCGGGACAGAATCCTACGAGCAGTACTTC
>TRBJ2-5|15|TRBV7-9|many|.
CASSHSAGSQETQYF
TGTGCCAGCAGTCATTCGGCGGGGAGCCAAGAGACCCAGTACTTC
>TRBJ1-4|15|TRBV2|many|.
CASSASGRAFEKLFF
TGTGCCAGCAGTGCCTCGGGACGGGCCTTCGAAAAACTGTTTTTT
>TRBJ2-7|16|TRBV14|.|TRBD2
CASSQDWSGRYYEQYF
TGTGCCAGCAGCCAAGATTGGAGCGGGAGGTACTACGAGCAGTACTTC
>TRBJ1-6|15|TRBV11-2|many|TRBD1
CASSLIGQGFSPLHF
TGTGCCAGCAGCTTAATTGGACAGGGGTTTTCACCCCTCCACTTT
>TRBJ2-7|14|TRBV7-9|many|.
CASSPPASSYEQYF
TGTGCCAGCAGCCCACCTGCCTCGTCCTACGAGCAGTACTTC
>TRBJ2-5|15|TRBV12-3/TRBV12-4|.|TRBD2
CASSAPGLIGETQYF
TGTGCCAGCAGTGCCCCGGGACTAATAGGAGAGACCCAGTACTTC
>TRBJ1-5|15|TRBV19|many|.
CASTMGGLSNQPQHF
TGTGCCAGTACTATGGGGGGACTTAGCAATCAGCCCCAGCATTTT
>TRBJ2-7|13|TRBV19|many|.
CASSSSTIGEQYF
TGTGCCAGTAGTTCTTCGACAATCGGCGAGCAGTACTTC
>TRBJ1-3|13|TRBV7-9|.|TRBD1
CADQGAEGNTIYF
TGTGCCGACCAGGGGGCGGAAGGAAACACCATATATTTT
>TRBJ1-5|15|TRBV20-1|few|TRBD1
CSATTRDRANQPQHF
TGCAGTGCTACTACACGGGACAGGGCTAATCAGCCCCAGCATTTT
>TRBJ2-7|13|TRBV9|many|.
CASSVGGSYEQYF
TGTGCCAGCAGCGTAGGAGGGTCCTACGAGCAGTACTTC
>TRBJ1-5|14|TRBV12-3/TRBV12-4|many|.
CASSLDSASQPQHF
TGTGCCAGCAGTTTAGACAGCGCAAGCCAGCCCCAGCATTTT
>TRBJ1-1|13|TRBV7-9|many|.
CASSLAPGTEAFF
TGTGCCAGCAGCTTAGCGCCTGGGACTGAAGCTTTCTTT
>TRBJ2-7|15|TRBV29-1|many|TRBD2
CSVSSGTTLSYEQYF
TGCAGCGTTAGTTCCGGGACTACCCTCTCCTACGAGCAGTACTTC
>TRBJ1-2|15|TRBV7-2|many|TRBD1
CASSLVLGQGPGYTF
TGTGCCAGCAGCTTAGTTTTGGGACAGGGGCCCGGCTACACCTTC
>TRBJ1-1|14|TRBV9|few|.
CASSSGGGFTEAFF
TGTGCCAGCAGCTCCGGGGGGGGGTTCACTGAAGCTTTCTTT
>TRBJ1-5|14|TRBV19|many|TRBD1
CASSRGRGIQPQHF
TGTGCCAGTAGTCGGGGCAGGGGGATACAGCCCCAGCATTTT
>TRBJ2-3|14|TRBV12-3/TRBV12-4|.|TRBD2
CASSSSGSADTQYF
TGTGCCAGTAGCTCTAGCGGGAGTGCAGATACGCAGTATTTT
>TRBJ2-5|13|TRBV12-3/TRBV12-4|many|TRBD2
CATAAAGVETQYF
TGTGCCACCGCGGCGGCGGGAGTGGAGACCCAGTACTTC
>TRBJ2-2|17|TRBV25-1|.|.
CASSPLWRAGYTGELFF
TGTGCCAGCAGTCCTCTATGGAGGGCCGGATACACCGGGGAGCTGTTTTTT
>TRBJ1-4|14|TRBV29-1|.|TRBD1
CSAGLGQANEKLFF
TGCAGCGCTGGGTTGGGACAGGCTAATGAAAAACTGTTTTTT
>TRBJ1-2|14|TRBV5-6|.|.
CASSLGGSGYGYTF
TGTGCCAGCAGCTTGGGGGGAAGTGGCTATGGCTACACCTTC
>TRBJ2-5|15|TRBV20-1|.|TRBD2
CSARDVTSGKETQYF
TGCAGTGCTAGAGATGTGACTAGCGGGAAGGAGACCCAGTACTTC
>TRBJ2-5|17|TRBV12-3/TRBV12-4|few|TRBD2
CASSFGRLAGVQETQYF
TGTGCCAGCAGTTTCGGCAGACTAGCGGGGGTCCAAGAGACCCAGTACTTC
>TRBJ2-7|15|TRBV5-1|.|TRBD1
CASSPTNRGRNEQYF
TGCGCCAGCAGCCCAACTAACAGGGGGCGCAACGAGCAGTACTTC
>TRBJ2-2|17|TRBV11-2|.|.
CASSLVALRENTGELFF
TGTGCCAGCAGCTTAGTTGCTCTGCGGGAGAACACCGGGGAGCTGTTTTTT
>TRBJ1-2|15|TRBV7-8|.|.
CASNEVGGTNYGYTF
TGTGCCAGCAACGAAGTCGGGGGAACTAACTATGGCTACACCTTC
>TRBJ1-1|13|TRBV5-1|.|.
CASSPYGGTEAFF
TGCGCCAGCAGCCCCTACGGGGGCACTGAAGCTTTCTTT
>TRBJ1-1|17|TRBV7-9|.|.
CASSQVLGRGDNPEAFF
TGTGCCAGCAGCCAAGTTCTGGGTCGGGGCGATAATCCAGAAGCTTTCTTT